Presented here are 13 T cell receptor beta chains from one specimen sequenced in a study of human T cells and chemical hapten exposure. Time point in this sample: patch test 3, about 24 weeks after DPC sensitization. The sample's treatment: therapeutic diphenylcyclopropenone sensitization with weekly scalp DPC. A single record per CDR3 protein comes from TCRdb applying MiXCR to the RACE reads. The table shows 210,000 or so distinct CDR3 sequences, with around 25% occurring only once. Here the sequenced sample was whole blood, taken in connection with sensitization to the hapten diphenylcyclopropenone (DPC). Receptor source: a woman aged 40 to 55 with alopecia areata. Some clones in this sample may be carry-over from other donors' samples.

This chain connects TRBV20-1 to TRBJ2-3, with 9 bases aligning to TRBD2. Germline V gene sequence: CDR1 DFQATT, CDR2 SNEGSKA (reference sequence). Trimming cost V 3 bases and J 4 bases; bases outside gene matches: 5. The CDR3 runs to 14 residues. CDR3 loop: CSARDSGSADTQYF. In DNA form, the CDR3 reads TGCAGTGCTAGGGATAGCGGGAGTGCAGATACGCAGTATTTT.

The rearrangement joins TRBV2 to TRBJ2-1, with no clear D. Germline lookup yields CDR1 SNHLY and CDR2 FYNNEI. CDR3 length: 14 amino acids. V gave up 10 bases and J gave up 1 base, with 14 bases separating them. The DNA of the CDR3 is TGTGCCACTGAGGAAGGGTTGTCCTACAATGAGCAGTTCTTC. Its protein product is CATEEGLSYNEQFF.

The chain joins TRBV4-3 to TRBJ2-1, with 11 bases aligning to TRBD2. The germline V gene encodes CDR1 LGHNA and CDR2 YSLEER. The CDR3 totals 15 residues. J was trimmed by 9 bases and V by 1 base; bases with no gene match: 5. The CDR3 region has the DNA TGCGCCAGCAGCCAAGCTAGCGGGAGGTACGGTGAGCAGTTCTTC. The encoded protein is CASSQASGRYGEQFF.

This sequence joins TRBV12-3 or TRBV12-4 and TRBJ1-6; no firm D call. This CDR3 is built from 14 residues. The ends were cut back, 6 bases at V and 7 bases at J, with 13 bases in the middle. The CDR3 reads CASRSTLGNSPLHF. Written as DNA, the CDR3 is TGTGCCAGCAGGAGCACCCTGGGGAATTCACCCCTCCACTTT.

This clonotype was seen just once. The rearrangement joins TRBV7-8 to TRBJ2-3, with a possible D match to TRBD2 (6 bases). CDR1 SGHVS and CDR2 FQNEAQ come from the germline V gene. The CDR3 runs to 17 residues. Trimming removed 5 bases at V and 9 bases at J, with 27 bases between. The CDR3 region is CASSGYRIYGGLITQYF. In DNA form, the CDR3 reads TGTGCCAGCAGCGGATACAGAATCTACGGAGGGCTGATCACGCAGTATTTT.

This clonotype has a handful of counts. The chain couples TRBV7-2 to TRBJ2-3; 7 bases fit TRBD1. This CDR3 region has 16 residues. The trim removed 5 bases at V and 0 bases at J, leaving 8 bases unmatched. The germline gives CDR1 SGHTA, CDR2 FQGNSA. The CDR3 is CASSDARDRSTDTQYF. CDR3 nucleotides: TGTGCCAGCAGCGACGCCCGGGACAGAAGCACAGATACGCAGTATTTT.

The V call is TRBV28, the J call TRBJ2-2; D is perhaps TRBD1 or TRBD2 (5 bases each). The CDR3 contains 14 residues. Germline-derived CDR1 and CDR2 are MDHEN and SYDVKM. Trimming cost V 9 bases and J 4 bases, with 15 bases left between them. The CDR3 DNA follows: TGTGCCAGTTACCGGGGCCGCCTCACCGGGGAGCTGTTTTTT. As protein: CASYRGRLTGELFF.

CDR3 sequence reads: CASSQGGANEQYF. CDR3 coding DNA: TGTGCCAGCAGCCAAGGGGGGGCGAACGAGCAGTACTTC. The chain joins TRBV3-1 to TRBJ2-7; D tentatively reads TRBD1 or TRBD2 (6 bases each). Germline V gene data show CDR1 as LGHDT and CDR2 as YNNKEL (reference sequence). V lost 1 base to trimming and J lost 5 bases, with 9 bases between them. CDR3 length: 13 amino acids.

The chain links TRBV28 to TRBJ2-7; the D gene is possibly TRBD1 (6 bases). The germline CDR1 and CDR2 sequences are MDHEN and SYDVKM. Trimming removed 6 bases at V and 0 bases at J, with 15 bases between. The CDR3 has 15 residues. The CDR3 region has the DNA TGTGCCAGCAGCCTAGGCGGACAGACCTCCTACGAGCAGTACTTC. This translates into CASSLGGQTSYEQYF.

In its sample, this clonotype was seen many times. As DNA, the CDR3 is TGTGCCAGCAGTGACAGGATGAACACTGAAGCTTTCTTT. This sequence encodes CASSDRMNTEAFF. This chain joins TRBV27 and TRBJ1-1, with a weak D call TRBD1 (6 bases). The germline CDR1 and CDR2 sequences are MNHEY and SMNVEV (reference sequence). Trimming took off 5 bases at V and 0 bases at J, with 7 bases between the two ends. The CDR3 has 13 amino acids.

The CDR3 loop is CASSLASSAANQPQHF. In DNA, the CDR3 is TGTGCCAGCAGCTTAGCCTCCTCCGCCGCCAATCAGCCCCAGCATTTT. The chain uses TRBV7-2 and TRBJ1-5; D unclear. Looked up from germline, CDR1 is SGHTA and CDR2 is FQGNSA. CDR3 length: 16 residues. Trimming removed 0 bases at V and 3 bases at J, with 12 bases between.

The V gene is TRBV7-2, the J gene TRBJ2-1; 9 nucleotides agree with TRBD2. The junction had 14 bases not matched to a gene; V was cut back by 5 bases and J by 12 bases. Germline assignment: CDR1 SGHTA and CDR2 FQGNSA. The CDR3 sequence is 15 residues long. Here the CDR3 reads CASSPTVAGEGRQFF. CDR3 bases: TGTGCCAGCAGCCCAACTGTAGCGGGAGAGGGACGGCAGTTCTTC.

This clonotype was seen only a few times. This chain joins TRBV5-1 and TRBJ2-2; D gene unclear. The CDR3 sequence is 14 residues long. Trimming pared 0 bases from V and 2 bases from J, leaving 5 bases between. Per germline, CDR1 SGHRS and CDR2 YFSETQ. The CDR3 protein is CASSLAINTGELFF. CDR3 in DNA: TGCGCCAGCAGCTTGGCCATCAACACCGGGGAGCTGTTTTTT.